The 32 T cell receptor beta chains below come from one sample, sequenced in a study of hypomethylating agent response in myelodysplastic syndrome. The repertoire was sequenced with immunoSEQ multiplex PCR; TCRdb's copy has only in-frame clones and lacks some. The table lists some 6,900 clones, around nine tenths of them singletons, with approximately 16% in the top ten. The source material was bone marrow, sampled before or after starting hypomethylating agent treatment for myelodysplastic syndrome (not recorded which). The receptors were gathered from a human donor with myelodysplastic syndrome.

The chain is built from TRBV5-6 and TRBJ1-3; D is unresolved. Per the germline V gene, CDR1 is SGHDT and CDR2 is YYEEEE. The CDR3 contains 16 residues. Trimming took 0 bases from V and 0 from J, leaving 10 bases between them. The CDR3 here is CASSLGPGSSGNTIYF. CDR3 DNA: TGTGCCAGCAGCTTGGGGCCAGGCAGCTCTGGAAACACCATATATTTT.

The chain employs TRBV5-1 and TRBJ1-5; D call uncertain. The germline V gene encodes CDR1 SGHRS and CDR2 YFSETQ. The CDR3 totals 16 residues. Trimming stripped 0 bases from V and 0 bases from J, with 10 bases between. The CDR3: CASSLGPRNSNQPQHF. In DNA, the CDR3 is TGCGCCAGCAGCTTGGGTCCCAGAAATAGCAATCAGCCCCAGCATTTT.

CDR3 DNA sequence: TGTGCCAGCAGCTTGGTATATTCAAGGGGGCGTGGGTTGAACACTGAAGCTTTCTTT. Translating it yields CASSLVYSRGRGLNTEAFF. The V gene is TRBV5-4, the J gene TRBJ1-1; 7 bases align to TRBD1. Unmatched junction bases numbered 14, after V lost 0 bases and J lost 0 bases. Germline values: CDR1 SGHNT, CDR2 YYREEE (reference sequence). This CDR3 spans 19 amino acids. The full variable domain, with the rest looked up from reference TRBV5-4 and TRBJ1-1, is ETGVTQSPTHLIKTRGQQVTLRCSSQSGHNTVSWYQQALGQGPQFIFQYYREEENGRGNFPPRFSGLQFPNYSSELNVNALELDDSALYLCASSLVYSRGRGLNTEAFFGQGTRLTVV.

This chain uses TRBV14 with TRBJ2-7; TRBD1 might be the D (5 bases). V dropped 1 base and J dropped 3 bases, with 13 bases sitting between them. The CDR3 length is 15 residues. Per germline, CDR1 SGHDN and CDR2 FVKESK. The CDR3 nucleotides read TGTGCCAGCAGCCAAGCGTTCGTCCAGGGCTACGAGCAGTACTTC. This gives the protein CASSQAFVQGYEQYF.

V and J are TRBV15 and TRBJ2-7; D unresolved. V was clipped by 1 base and J by 2 bases, with 6 bases between them. The V gene's germline CDR1 is LNHNV and CDR2 YYDKDF (reference sequence). The CDR3 spans 13 residues. The CDR3 coding sequence is TGTGCCACCAGCAGAGTACCAGCCTACGAGCAGTACTTC. Its protein is CATSRVPAYEQYF.

This sequence joins TRBV11-2 and TRBJ2-7; 9 positions match TRBD1. V gave up 0 bases and J gave up 2 bases; unmatched junction bases: 8. The germline CDR1 and CDR2 sequences are SGHAT and FQNNGV. This CDR3 is 17 amino acids long. The CDR3 loop is CASSLEGGGQGPYEQYV. The CDR3, as DNA: TGTGCCAGCAGCTTAGAGGGGGGGGGACAGGGTCCCTACGAGCAGTACGTC.

The chain recombines TRBV5-5 with TRBJ2-1; no clear D. The V and J ends lost 5 bases and 0 bases respectively, with 21 bases between them. Looked up from germline, CDR1 is SGHKS and CDR2 is YYEKEE (reference sequence). The CDR3 length is 18 residues. DNA for the CDR3: TGTGCCAGCAGTCCGCGAGAAGGGCTCCTCGGCTCCTACAATGAGCAGTTCTTC. Translated, it gives CASSPREGLLGSYNEQFF.

J is TRBJ2-5 and V is TRBV2, with a possible D match to TRBD2 (5 bases). Germline V CDR1 and CDR2: SNHLY, FYNNEI. Deletions cut 1 base from V and 1 base from J, with 13 bases between. CDR3 length equals 16 residues. The CDR3 here is CASSEGALGIQETQYF. CDR3 DNA: TGTGCCAGCAGTGAAGGTGCACTAGGGATCCAAGAGACCCAGTACTTC. The entire variable domain, with the rest obtained from reference TRBV2 and TRBJ2-5, is as follows: EPEVTQTPSHQVTQMGQEVILRCVPISNHLYFYWYRQILGQKVEFLVSFYNNEISEKSEIFDDQFSVERPDGSNFTLKIRSTKLEDSAMYFCASSEGALGIQETQYFGPGTRLLVL.

DNA for the CDR3: TGTGCCAGCAGCTTAGCCCCTACCGGGACAGGGGGCTACGAGCAGTACTTC. Translated: CASSLAPTGTGGYEQYF. The chain is built from TRBV7-2 and TRBJ2-7, with 11 bases matching TRBD1. The length of the CDR3 is 17 residues. Germline loops: CDR1 SGHTA, CDR2 FQGNSA. Trimming took 0 bases from V and 3 from J; bases not matched to a gene: 7.

In the case of this clone: A junction boundary mismatches the germline segment, possibly from a read error. The rearrangement joins TRBV4-1 to TRBJ2-7; D gene ambiguous. The germline gives CDR1 MGHRA, CDR2 YSYEKL. The CDR3 contains 10 residues. CDR3 region: CASSHPMCDF. CDR3 DNA: TGCGCCAGCAGCCACCCCATGTGTGACTTC.

The rearrangement joins TRBV7-8 to TRBJ2-7; possible D gene TRBD2, 7 bases. Trimming pared 8 bases from V and 4 bases from J, leaving 21 bases between. CDR1 is SGHVS, CDR2 FQNEAQ, per germline. The CDR3 extends over 15 amino acids. The CDR3 bases are TGTGCCAGCGCAGAACTTCGGGGGGCCACTTACGAGCAGTACTTC. Protein: CASAELRGATYEQYF.

The chain recombines TRBV15 with TRBJ2-7, with TRBD2 identical over 10 bases. Germline loops: CDR1 LNHNV, CDR2 YYDKDF (reference sequence). V lost 1 base and J lost 6; bases outside the gene matches: 6. The CDR3 extends over 15 amino acids. The DNA for the CDR3 is TGTGCCACCAGCAGAGGAGCTAGCGGGGGTGCCGAGCAGTACGTC. Translation: CATSRGASGGAEQYV.

The CDR3 sequence is CASSRQGDGYTF. The CDR3 DNA sequence: TGTGCCAGCAGTCGACAGGGGGATGGCTACACCTTC. The chain links TRBV6-5 to TRBJ1-2, with 9 positions matching TRBD1. CDR1 and CDR2 (germline): MNHEY, SVGAGI. Trimming removed 5 bases from V and 6 bases from J; junction bases left unmatched: 1. The CDR3 sequence is 12 residues long.

The chain combines TRBV7-6 with TRBJ1-5, with a tentative D call TRBD1 (5 bases). The V gene's germline CDR1 is SGHVS and CDR2 FNYEAQ. There are 16 residues in the CDR3. V was clipped by 5 bases and J by 1 base, with 15 bases between them. CDR3 sequence: CASSVGGVYSNQPQHF. The DNA of the CDR3 is TGTGCCAGCAGCGTGGGGGGGGTATACAGCAATCAGCCCCAGCATTTT.

V usage is TRBV5-1 and J usage is TRBJ2-3; D remains ambiguous. This CDR3 region has 11 residues. The germline V gene has CDR1 SGHRS and CDR2 YFSETQ. The ends were cut back, 4 bases at V and 3 bases at J, with 3 bases in the middle. CDR3 sequence reads: CASSDTDTQYF. The CDR3 DNA reads as TGCGCCAGCAGCGATACAGATACGCAGTATTTT. Filled out from reference TRBV5-1 and TRBJ2-3, the complete variable domain reads KAGVTQTPRYLIKTRGQQVTLSCSPISGHRSVSWYQQTPGQGLQFLFEYFSETQRNKGNFPGRFSGRQFSNSRSEMNVSTLELGDSALYLCASSDTDTQYFGPGTRLTVL.

There are a few counts of this clone. The chain couples TRBV5-4 to TRBJ1-6; TRBD1 matches 7 bases. The CDR3 contains 15 residues. V shed 4 bases, J shed 10 bases, and the junction held 11 bases outside the gene matches. CDR1 is SGHNT and CDR2 is YYREEE in the germline V gene (reference sequence). CDR3 protein: CASSGLQGSGSPLHF. The CDR3, as DNA: TGTGCCAGCAGCGGGTTACAGGGGTCCGGGTCACCCCTCCACTTT.

The chain uses TRBV19 and TRBJ1-1; perhaps TRBD1 as D (5 bases). V was clipped by 0 bases and J by 3 bases, with 11 bases between them. This CDR3 has 15 residues. Germline CDR1 reads LNHDA; CDR2 reads SQIVND (reference sequence). In DNA form, the CDR3 reads TGTGCCAGTAGTATAGAGGGGGGATTCGACACTGAAGCTTTCTTT. It yields the protein CASSIEGGFDTEAFF.

The chain employs TRBV7-2 and TRBJ2-2, with TRBD1 matching over 8 bases. Losses at the gene ends were 5 bases for V and 7 bases for J; bases not matched to a gene: 6. This CDR3 comprises 14 residues. Per the germline V gene, CDR1 is SGHTA and CDR2 is FQGNSA. The CDR3 DNA is TGTGCCAGCAGCCCTCAGGGGGCAATCGGGGAGCTGTTTTTT. It codes for CASSPQGAIGELFF.

The chain recombines TRBV5-6 with TRBJ2-3, with TRBD1 identical over 7 bases. The CDR3 has 16 amino acids. Losses at the gene ends were 3 bases for V and 4 bases for J; bases not matched to a gene: 11. Germline V lookup: CDR1 SGHDT, CDR2 YYEEEE. CDR3 in amino acids: CASSSPTTGPPDTQYF. DNA of the CDR3: TGTGCCAGCAGCTCACCAACGACAGGGCCCCCAGATACGCAGTATTTT.

The chain has TRBV25-1 and TRBJ2-1, with D perhaps TRBD2 (5 bases). The CDR3 loop spans 15 amino acids. Trimming pared 0 bases from V and 3 bases from J, leaving 9 bases between. Germline V lookup: CDR1 MGHDK, CDR2 SYGVNS. CDR3 sequence: CASSEYLADYNEQFF. Written as DNA, the CDR3 is TGTGCCAGCAGTGAATATCTAGCCGACTACAATGAGCAGTTCTTC.

The chain links TRBV5-4 to TRBJ2-1; no clear D gene. The germline V and J ends were trimmed by 4 bases and 6 bases, with 17 bases remaining between them. This CDR3 has 15 amino acids. Germline CDR1 reads SGHNT; CDR2 reads YYREEE (reference sequence). The DNA for the CDR3 is TGTGCCAGCAGCACCCGGGCCCTGCCCCTCAATGAGCAGTTCTTC. This sequence encodes CASSTRALPLNEQFF.

This chain joins TRBV21-1 and TRBJ1-1; the table's D call of TRBD1 was not tested on the DNA. TRBV21-1 is assigned pseudogene status. The CDR3 length is 21 residues. This chain's CDR3 is CASTNRWLENLTPTASTEAFF. CDR3 coding DNA: TGTGCCAGCACCAATAGGTGGTTAGAGAACCTGACACCCACGGCGAGCACTGAAGCTTTCTTT.

This chain joins TRBV19 and TRBJ1-5; D ambiguous. Trimming stripped 7 bases from V and 4 bases from J, with 11 bases between. The CDR3 sequence is 13 residues long. Per germline, CDR1 LNHDA and CDR2 SQIVND (reference sequence). The CDR3 coding sequence is TGTGCCAGTACCGCAGAACCAAATCAGCCCCAGCATTTT. This codes for CASTAEPNQPQHF.

The chain carries TRBV5-1 and TRBJ1-2, with D unclear. V was clipped by 4 bases and J by 12 bases, with 13 bases between them. The CDR3 has 11 amino acids. Germline CDR1 reads SGHRS; CDR2 reads YFSETQ. This CDR3 reads CASSVDGYNTF. The CDR3 DNA sequence: TGCGCCAGCAGCGTGGACGGTTACAACACCTTC.

The chain is built from TRBV2 and TRBJ2-3, with D unresolved. The germline CDR1 and CDR2 sequences are SNHLY and FYNNEI. The CDR3 extends over 18 amino acids. The ends were cut back, 3 bases at V and 0 bases at J, with 19 bases in the middle. CDR3 sequence reads: CASSDDPRGPPSTDTQYF. The CDR3 bases are TGTGCCAGCAGTGATGATCCTAGAGGTCCCCCTAGCACAGATACGCAGTATTTT.

This sequence joins TRBV19 and TRBJ2-4, with 7 bases fitting TRBD2. Germline CDR1 LNHDA, CDR2 SQIVND (reference sequence). Trimming at V came to 5 bases and at J to 3 bases, leaving 10 bases not matched to a gene. This CDR3 comprises 16 residues. CDR3 DNA: TGTGCCAGTAGTCCCTCGGTCCCGGGGGGCAAAAACATTCAGTACTTC. Translation: CASSPSVPGGKNIQYF. The complete variable domain, with remaining parts taken from reference TRBV19 and TRBJ2-4, reads DGGITQSPKYLFRKEGQNVTLSCEQNLNHDAMYWYRQDPGQGLRLIYYSQIVNDFQKGDIAEGYSVSREKKESFPLTVTSAQKNPTAFYLCASSPSVPGGKNIQYFGAGTRLSVL.

The J gene is TRBJ2-2, the V gene TRBV11-1; unclear D gene. The CDR3 is 16 residues long. V was cut by 5 bases and J by 4 bases, with 17 bases left in between. In germline, CDR1 is SGHAT, CDR2 FQDESV (reference sequence). CDR3 DNA sequence: TGTGCCAGCAGCCCCACGTTTCTGGGGTCCACCGGGGAGCTGTTTTTT. Translation gives CASSPTFLGSTGELFF. The entire variable domain, with the rest obtained from reference TRBV11-1 and TRBJ2-2, is as follows: EAEVAQSPRYKITEKSQAVAFWCDPISGHATLYWYRQILGQGPELLVQFQDESVVDDSQLPKDRFSAERLKGVDSTLKIQPAELGDSAMYLCASSPTFLGSTGELFFGEGSRLTVL.

CDR3 bases: TGTGCCAGCCGAGGACCGGGACAGCGAGTTAATTCACCCCTCCACTTT. Translating it yields CASRGPGQRVNSPLHF. The chain links TRBV27 to TRBJ1-6; 7 nucleotides agree with TRBD1. This CDR3 has 16 amino acids. CDR1 is MNHEY and CDR2 is SMNVEV in the germline V gene (reference sequence). V dropped 8 bases and J dropped 6; count of bases not matched to a gene: 13.

The chain is built from TRBV19 and TRBJ1-5, with D hard to call. The germline V gene has CDR1 LNHDA and CDR2 SQIVND (reference sequence). The germline V and J ends were trimmed by 6 bases and 0 bases, with 12 bases remaining between them. This CDR3 spans 15 amino acids. The CDR3 bases are TGTGCCAGTAGGGACTGGCGGTATAGCAATCAGCCCCAGCATTTT. Translated: CASRDWRYSNQPQHF.

V and J are TRBV11-1 and TRBJ1-3, with D perhaps matching TRBD1 (5 bases). Germline V gene sequence: CDR1 SGHAT, CDR2 FQDESV (reference sequence). This CDR3 is built from 14 residues. V was trimmed by 5 bases and J by 0 bases, leaving 8 bases between them. The CDR3 region is CASSPGNSGNTIYF. In DNA form, the CDR3 reads TGTGCCAGCAGCCCAGGGAACTCTGGAAACACCATATATTTT.

The rearrangement links TRBV5-1 to TRBJ2-5; a possible D gene is TRBD1 (7 bases). Germline values: CDR1 SGHRS, CDR2 YFSETQ. V was cut by 5 bases and J by 2 bases, with 13 bases left in between. This CDR3 is built from 14 residues. CDR3 loop: CASSEQGRQETQYF. The CDR3 bases are TGCGCCAGCAGTGAACAGGGGAGGCAAGAGACCCAGTACTTC.

The chain recombines TRBV5-1 with TRBJ2-2; a weak D match, TRBD2 (7 bases). The CDR3 spans 15 residues. Trimming left V 2 bases short and J 2 bases short, with 10 bases between. Per germline, CDR1 SGHRS and CDR2 YFSETQ. CDR3 DNA: TGCGCCAGCAGCTTTACGGGGGGCAACACCGGGGAGCTGTTTTTT. This codes for CASSFTGGNTGELFF.